Presented here are 11 T cell receptor beta chains from one specimen sequenced in a study of T cell repertoires in cytomegalovirus infection. These TCRs are of unknown antigen specificity. TCRdb re-derived calls from the reads in MiXCR, one entry per CDR3 protein. Of some 350,000 distinct CDR3 sequences in the sample, about 35% were seen once. The sequenced sample was cultured PBMCs, obtained from culture after CMV antigen stimulation. These receptor sequences come from a human donor in good health (CMV status not recorded). Some clones in this sample may be carry-over from other donors' samples.

In its sample, this clonotype was seen a few times. The chain employs TRBV12-3 or TRBV12-4 and TRBJ1-4, with a weak D call TRBD1 (6 bases). This CDR3 comprises 15 residues. V was trimmed by 7 bases and J by 6 bases, leaving 18 bases between them. The DNA for the CDR3 is TGTGCCAGCAAACGACAGGATTGGTGGGATGAAAAACTGTTTTTT. Translation gives CASKRQDWWDEKLFF.

This clonotype was counted at least ten times. The V call is TRBV7-2, the J call TRBJ2-5; D is undetermined. V was pared by 5 bases and J by 4 bases, with 20 bases between. Germline assignment: CDR1 SGHTA and CDR2 FQGNSA. The CDR3 loop spans 16 amino acids. The CDR3 here is CASSVVGTAISETQYF. The CDR3 region has the DNA TGTGCCAGCAGCGTCGTGGGAACAGCGATTTCAGAGACCCAGTACTTC.

This clonotype was seen more than once but under ten times. The chain employs TRBV9 and TRBJ1-6; no definite D call. Trimming left V 0 bases short and J 7 bases short, with 5 bases between. This CDR3 contains 13 residues. CDR1 is SGDLS and CDR2 is YYNGEE in the germline V gene. The CDR3 nucleotides read TGTGCCAGCAGCGTAGTGGGCAATTCACCCCTCCACTTT. This encodes CASSVVGNSPLHF.

J is TRBJ2-2 and V is TRBV27; D is possibly TRBD2 (6 bases). The CDR3 consists of 15 residues. CDR1 MNHEY and CDR2 SMNVEV come from the germline V gene (reference sequence). Deletions cut 5 bases from V and 4 bases from J, with 14 bases between. The CDR3 DNA is TGTGCCAGCAGTCGGAATAGCGGTCGCACCGGGGAGCTGTTTTTT. Translated: CASSRNSGRTGELFF.

Comment on this clonotype: Germline and junction disagree at one end, which may indicate a read error. This chain connects TRBV7-2 to TRBJ2-4; the D is unclear. Looked up from germline, CDR1 is SGHTA and CDR2 is FQGNSA. The length of the CDR3 is 12 residues. The CDR3, as DNA: TGTGCCAGCAGCTACGGCAAAAACATACAGTACTTC. It specifies CASSYGKNIQYF.

Written as DNA, the CDR3 is TGTGCCAGCAGCTTAGCAACAGGGGGCCGATTGGATGGCTACACCTTC. This codes for CASSLATGGRLDGYTF. The chain couples TRBV7-3 to TRBJ1-2, with 9 nucleotides matching TRBD1. V shed 2 bases, J shed 6 bases, and the junction held 10 bases outside the gene matches. CDR3 length equals 16 residues. Germline lookup yields CDR1 SGHTA and CDR2 FQGTGA.

V gene TRBV27 combines with J gene TRBJ2-7; 11 bases fit TRBD1. Germline CDR1 is MNHEY and CDR2 is SMNVEV (reference sequence). The CDR3 contains 14 residues. With V trimmed by 6 bases and J by 3 bases, 4 bases remained unmatched. CDR3: CASRRDRGYYEQYF. As DNA, the CDR3 is TGTGCCAGCAGACGGGACAGGGGGTACTACGAGCAGTACTTC.

This clonotype was found a few times. The chain links TRBV12-5 to TRBJ2-1, with 9 bases identical to TRBD2. After removal of 6 bases from V and 4 bases from J, the junction contained 13 bases not matched to a gene. This CDR3 spans 17 amino acids. Germline CDR1 reads LGHNT; CDR2 reads FRNRAP. CDR3 DNA: TGTGCTAGTGGGTATGTATCAGGGACTAGCAGTTACAATGAGCAGTTCTTC. It yields the protein CASGYVSGTSSYNEQFF.

This clonotype was counted only a few times. The genes are TRBV4-3 and TRBJ1-2, with D unresolved. V dropped 0 bases and J dropped 4 bases, with 12 bases sitting between them. The germline V gene encodes CDR1 LGHNA and CDR2 YSLEER. This CDR3 has 15 residues. In DNA form, the CDR3 reads TGCGCCAGCAGCCAAGATTTGGGAATGCTCTATGGCTACACCTTC. Its translation is CASSQDLGMLYGYTF.

V gene TRBV6-5 combines with J gene TRBJ2-2; D is undetermined. CDR1 is MNHEY and CDR2 is SVGAGI in the germline V gene. This CDR3 is built from 15 residues. V lost 2 bases, J lost 4 bases, and 11 bases lay in between. CDR3 sequence (DNA): TGTGCCAGCAGTTACCGAGCCCGATCCACCGGGGAGCTGTTTTTT. Amino acid sequence: CASSYRARSTGELFF.

In its sample, this clonotype was seen a few times. The V gene is TRBV7-9, the J gene TRBJ2-7, with 9 bases lining up with TRBD1. Germline V CDR1 and CDR2: SEHNR, FQNEAQ (reference sequence). V lost 7 bases and J lost 0; bases outside the gene matches: 7. This CDR3 contains 15 residues. CDR3 sequence reads: CASIRGQGLSYEQYF. CDR3 DNA: TGTGCCAGCATCCGGGGACAGGGACTCTCCTACGAGCAGTACTTC.